A selection of T cell receptor beta chains follows, all from one sample in a study of T cells in Graves' hyperthyroidism and ophthalmopathy. TCRdb re-derived calls from the multiplex PCR reads in MiXCR, one entry per CDR3 protein. The sample has 300,000 to 400,000 distinct CDR3 sequences, less than 15% seen once. The sequencing sample was made of blood. These receptors all stem from a woman aged 18-30 years with Graves' hyperthyroidism. Both conserved end residues are part of each CDR3. D genes are given only for firm matches. Not all rows give a size; the values are once, few, many and, for expanded clones, a class.

d_call	j_call	v_call	clone_size	cdr3_aa	cdr3_nt
.	TRBJ2-7	TRBV5-1	.	CASSFRPQGTYEQYF	TGCGCCAGCAGCTTCCGCCCACAGGGTACCTACGAGCAGTACTTC
.	TRBJ1-5	TRBV19	many	CASSIGTVGRQPQHF	TGTGCCAGTAGTATCGGTACAGTCGGTCGTCAGCCCCAGCATTTT
.	TRBJ2-7	TRBV5-5	many	CASSYPRQDYEQYF	TGTGCCAGCAGCTATCCCCGACAGGACTACGAGCAGTACTTC
.	TRBJ2-4	TRBV20-1	many	CSATRGPARNIQYF	TGCAGTGCCACGCGGGGGCCAGCCAGAAACATTCAGTACTTC
.	TRBJ1-5	TRBV15	.	CATSRDPTGTNQPQHF	TGTGCCACCAGCAGAGATCCAACAGGGACAAATCAGCCCCAGCATTTT
TRBD1	TRBJ1-5	TRBV2	.	CASSEEGQVYSNQPQHF	TGTGCCAGCAGTGAAGAAGGACAGGTTTACAGCAATCAGCCCCAGCATTTT
TRBD1	TRBJ2-2	TRBV4-2	.	CASSRSTGGLTGELFF	TGTGCCAGCAGCCGAAGTACAGGGGGCTTAACCGGGGAGCTGTTTTTT
.	TRBJ2-1	TRBV6-2/TRBV6-3	many	CASSSRVTGQGNEQFF	TGTGCCAGCAGCTCCAGGGTGACAGGACAAGGTAATGAGCAGTTCTTC
.	TRBJ1-5	TRBV20-1	many	CSAGPGRWSLSNQPQHF	TGCAGTGCTGGGCCGGGACGGTGGAGTTTAAGCAATCAGCCCCAGCATTTT
.	TRBJ2-3	TRBV7-2	many	CASSLGSLGDTQYF	TGTGCCAGCAGCTTGGGGTCCCTGGGAGATACGCAGTATTTT
.	TRBJ1-2	TRBV4-3	.	CASSLEGGSNYGYTF	TGCGCCAGCAGCCTAGAGGGGGGTTCTAACTATGGCTACACCTTC
.	TRBJ2-2	TRBV11-2	many	CASSLVLAGTGELFF	TGTGCCAGCAGCTTAGTTCTGGCGGGGACCGGGGAGCTGTTTTTT
.	TRBJ2-7	TRBV20-1	many	CSAWRGASYEQYF	TGCAGTGCCTGGCGGGGTGCCTCCTACGAGCAGTACTTC
.	TRBJ2-1	TRBV5-6	.	CASSPVGTQVYNEQFF	TGTGCCAGCAGCCCGGTGGGTACACAGGTGTACAATGAGCAGTTCTTC
TRBD2	TRBJ2-3	TRBV10-3	many	CAIRGLAGGTDTQYF	TGTGCCATCAGAGGACTAGCGGGAGGTACAGATACGCAGTATTTT
.	TRBJ1-2	TRBV3-1	.	CASSPGLNGKYGYTF	TGTGCCAGCAGTCCCGGTCTCAACGGCAAATATGGCTACACCTTC
.	TRBJ2-7	TRBV4-2	many	CASSLSTASYEQYF	TGTGCCAGCAGCCTATCGACTGCCTCATACGAGCAGTACTTC
TRBD1	TRBJ1-1	TRBV20-1	many	CSARSGTGGSNTEAFF	TGCAGTGCTCGCTCCGGGACAGGGGGCTCTAACACTGAAGCTTTCTTT
TRBD1	TRBJ2-7	TRBV6-1	.	CASSPTGTGVAEQYF	TGTGCCAGCAGTCCTACCGGGACAGGGGTTGCCGAGCAGTACTTC
.	TRBJ2-1	TRBV7-2	many	CASSFTRSSYNEQFF	TGTGCCAGCAGCTTCACTAGGAGCTCCTACAATGAGCAGTTCTTC
TRBD1	TRBJ2-2	TRBV7-2	many	CASSLEGQGNTGELFF	TGTGCCAGCAGCTTAGAGGGACAGGGAAACACCGGGGAGCTGTTTTTT
.	TRBJ2-3	TRBV10-3	many	CATNSGLTDTQYF	TGTGCCACCAACTCGGGGCTCACAGATACGCAGTATTTT
TRBD2	TRBJ2-2	TRBV20-1	many	CSARRDIAGGNTGELFF	TGCAGTGCTAGACGCGACATAGCGGGGGGGAACACCGGGGAGCTGTTTTTT
TRBD2	TRBJ2-7	TRBV12-3/TRBV12-4	.	CASSAGLAREQYF	TGTGCCAGCAGTGCGGGACTAGCGCGCGAGCAGTACTTC
.	TRBJ1-6	TRBV7-3	many	CASSLEGVSPLHF	TGTGCCAGCAGCTTAGAGGGGGTTTCACCCCTCCACTTT
.	TRBJ2-7	TRBV2	many	CASSEAIRGPYEQYF	TGTGCCAGCAGTGAAGCAATCAGGGGTCCCTACGAGCAGTACTTC
.	TRBJ2-2	TRBV27	many	CASSLGSTVYTGELFF	TGTGCCAGCAGTTTAGGGTCGACTGTTTATACCGGGGAGCTGTTTTTT
.	TRBJ1-2	TRBV3-1	many	CASSQGGRAMNYGYTF	TGTGCCAGCAGCCAAGGGGGGAGGGCAATGAACTATGGCTACACCTTC
TRBD2	TRBJ2-1	TRBV5-4	many	CASSLGLAGPTNEQFF	TGTGCCAGCAGCTTGGGACTAGCGGGACCCACCAATGAGCAGTTCTTC
.	TRBJ1-2	TRBV28	.	CASSGRVYGYTF	TGTGCCAGCTCGGGACGGGTCTATGGCTACACCTTC
TRBD2	TRBJ2-7	TRBV10-3	many	CAISDPKTTSGESYEQYF	TGTGCCATCAGTGACCCCAAGACGACTAGCGGGGAATCCTACGAGCAGTACTTC